This T cell receptor (beta chain) appears in the sequencing data of a study of cytomegalovirus exposure and HLA in healthy donors (dated by TCRdb to about 2017). With regard to the full study: A later analysis indicated that the roughly 130 validation repertoires were generated on the platform also employed for the 600 to 750 repertoires of the first cohort. The study aimed to test whether cataloging public T cell receptors could reveal signatures of past pathogen exposure. A separate validation cohort of 100 to 150 different subjects was used in addition to the approximately 610-subject first cohort. The study combined high-throughput TCR immunosequencing, statistical association of individual TCRs with disease status, and machine learning to predict cytomegalovirus infection status. The investigation overall reported the following: According to the authors, the approach could potentially be generalized to other disease states and immunological phenotypes. In vitro tests confirmed that a few of the cytomegalovirus-associated TCR beta chains recognize cytomegalovirus antigens. The classifier was reported to diagnose cytomegalovirus status with high specificity and sensitivity in both the original and validation cohorts. A later analysis lacked HLA typing for the validation cohort, so it scored co-occurrence in that cohort across all 120 or so repertoires. The study listed 150 to 200 TCR beta chains as associated with cytomegalovirus. Most TCR sequences were seen in very few donors, while some public TCRs were found in many individuals. In a later analysis, TCRs clustered in the first cohort were found to also tend to co-occur in the roughly 130 validation repertoires, with 85% to 95% of cluster scores above 0.

In regard to this clone: Its target antigen remains unknown. No base-level quality is on record; no much larger clone is a single base apart. Distinct nucleotide sequences in the sample also encode this CDR3.

Preparation of the library involved the immunoSEQ multiplex PCR assay. Under the source paper's analysis protocol: A statistical classification framework was developed to diagnose cytomegalovirus status using the catalog of TCR beta chain sequences. In its TCRdb copy, this immuneACCESS table keeps in-frame sequences only and misses some clones. Where compared with another copy, unresolved V genes explain less than half of these, and the others have no known cause. V and J calls and clone size are those listed in that table; D and trimming were worked out from the DNA. Within this sample are approximately 300,000 clones, with 75% to 90% of them counted one time only. The ten largest clones represent around 0.84% of the sample. The CDR3 contains 10 residues, cysteine and phenylalanine counted. The only DNA kept is the CDR3, 30 bases in frame from the first base. V lost 4 bases and J lost 7 bases; the stretch between them is 5 bases long. The germline V gene specifies SQVTM as CDR1 and ANQGSEA as CDR2.

Donors formed part of the validation cohort, which comprised approximately 130 subjects and was distinct from the first cohort of several hundred subjects. The TCR originated in a woman aged 18-35 years in good health and CMV-seronegative. Sequencing was done on a sample of PBMCs. The chain is encoded by TRBV29-1 joined to TRBJ2-1; there is no confident call for the D gene. The CDR3 protein: CSVALNEQFF. At the DNA level, the sequence is TGCAGCGTTGCTTTGAATGAGCAGTTCTTC.